These 23 T cell receptor beta chains originate from one sample sequenced in a study of early T cells in non-severe SARS-CoV-2 infection. A single record per CDR3 protein comes from TCRdb applying MiXCR to the 5' RACE reads. The sample yields around 25,000 distinct CDR3 sequences, 4.5% to 7% seen once. Sequencing was carried out using whole blood. The origin of the receptors is an adult who was a healthcare worker with PCR-confirmed SARS-CoV-2 infection or an uninfected control (not recorded which).

There are many counts of this clonotype. V gene TRBV18 combines with J gene TRBJ2-7, with a tentative D call TRBD2 (7 bases). The CDR3 is 15 residues long. With 2 bases removed from V and 2 bases from J, the gap between germline ends came to 13 bases. CDR1 is KGHSH and CDR2 is LQKENI in the germline V gene. The CDR3 DNA sequence: TGTGCCAGCTCACCAGTGGGGGGGCCGACCTACGAGCAGTACTTC. Translating it yields CASSPVGGPTYEQYF.

This clonotype was found many times. The chain has TRBV19 and TRBJ2-7, with D perhaps assigned TRBD1 or TRBD2 (5 bases each). CDR1 and CDR2 from the germline V gene are LNHDA and SQIVND (reference sequence). This CDR3 spans 15 amino acids. V dropped 3 bases and J dropped 3 bases, with 15 bases sitting between them. CDR3: CASSMGENLFYEQYF. The CDR3 coding sequence is TGTGCCAGTAGTATGGGGGAAAACCTGTTCTACGAGCAGTACTTC.

This clonotype appeared many times. The CDR3 sequence: CASSLRGRPPDTQYF. For the CDR3, the DNA is TGTGCCAGCAGCCTTCGGGGGCGGCCCCCAGATACGCAGTATTTT. The J gene is TRBJ2-3, the V gene TRBV7-6; D could derive from TRBD1 or TRBD2 (6 bases each). This CDR3 is 15 amino acids long. V lost 5 bases and J lost 4, with 16 bases in between. Looked up from germline, CDR1 is SGHVS and CDR2 is FNYEAQ. Drawing the rest from reference TRBV7-6 and TRBJ2-3, the complete variable domain is GAGVSQSPRYKVTKRGQDVALRCDPISGHVSLYWYRQALGQGPEFLTYFNYEAQQDKSGLPNDRFSAERPEGSISTLTIQRTEQRDSAMYRCASSLRGRPPDTQYFGPGTRLTVL.

V and J are TRBV20-1 and TRBJ2-2; D is unclear. V was trimmed by 0 bases and J by 4 bases, leaving 18 bases between them. From germline, CDR1 is DFQATT and CDR2 SNEGSKA (reference sequence). This CDR3 is 17 amino acids long. CDR3: CSARDLSGPRSTGELFF. The CDR3 coding sequence is TGCAGTGCTAGAGATCTGTCGGGCCCTAGAAGCACCGGGGAGCTGTTTTTT.

This clonotype was found many times. The V call is TRBV11-2, the J call TRBJ1-3, with unresolved D. The CDR3 is made up of 15 amino acids. Trimming removed 0 bases from V and 0 bases from J, with 6 bases in between. Germline-derived CDR1 and CDR2 are SGHAT and FQNNGV. The CDR3 nucleotides read TGTGCCAGCAGCTTAGATTTGCGCTCTGGAAACACCATATATTTT. This sequence encodes CASSLDLRSGNTIYF.

This clonotype was seen only a few times. The chain employs TRBV11-2 and TRBJ2-3; the D is unclear. V lost 1 base to trimming and J lost 0 bases, with 11 bases between them. Germline lookup yields CDR1 SGHAT and CDR2 FQNNGV. This CDR3 region has 16 residues. CDR3 bases: TGTGCCAGCAGCTTAGCCTCAATACCTAGCACAGATACGCAGTATTTT. The encoded protein is CASSLASIPSTDTQYF.

This clonotype has ten or more counts. The chain recombines TRBV28 with TRBJ2-7; TRBD2 agrees at 7 bases. There are 12 residues in the CDR3. J lost 6 bases, V lost 8 bases, and 7 bases had no gene match. Germline CDR1 and CDR2: MDHEN and SYDVKM. The CDR3 DNA sequence: TGTGCCAGCTCGGGCGGGGGAGTCGAGCAGTACTTC. Residues: CASSGGGVEQYF.

This clonotype was counted a few times. The J gene is TRBJ1-4, the V gene TRBV7-9, with unresolved D. Trimming pared 5 bases from V and 10 bases from J, leaving 14 bases between. Germline assignment: CDR1 SEHNR and CDR2 FQNEAQ (reference sequence). This CDR3 is built from 13 residues. CDR3 sequence: CASSPQAGGKLFF. The CDR3 DNA sequence: TGTGCCAGCAGCCCCCAGGCAGGAGGAAAACTGTTTTTT.

This clonotype was recorded at least ten times. This chain uses TRBV7-8 with TRBJ2-2; 9 bases fit TRBD1. The CDR3 loop spans 17 amino acids. In germline, CDR1 is SGHVS, CDR2 FQNEAQ. Germline trimming cut 2 bases from V and 5 bases from J; bases unmatched to any gene: 9. For the CDR3, the DNA is TGTGCCAGCAGCTTATCTCGGGCAGACAGGGGGACCGGGGAGCTGTTTTTT. Amino acid sequence: CASSLSRADRGTGELFF.

There are many counts of this clonotype. V gene TRBV7-3 combines with J gene TRBJ2-5; D possibly corresponds to TRBD2 (7 bases). The V gene lost 6 bases and the J gene lost 7 bases, with 21 bases spanning the gap. The CDR3 extends over 15 amino acids. Germline V CDR1 and CDR2: SGHTA, FQGTGA. The CDR3 coding sequence is TGTGCCAGCAGTCAAACGGGGGGCCGGTCAGGGACCCAGTACTTC. It translates to CASSQTGGRSGTQYF.

In the case of this clonotype: A much bigger clone sits one base away, suggesting this may be a read error. The chain uses TRBV7-8 and TRBJ2-7; D is undetermined. There are 11 residues in the CDR3. Looked up from germline, CDR1 is SGHVS and CDR2 is FQNEAQ. CDR3 residues: CASSSKYEQHF. The CDR3 DNA reads as TGTGCCAGCAGCTCGAAGTACGAGCAGCACTTC.

This clonotype was recorded at least ten times. V is TRBV12-3 or TRBV12-4 and J is TRBJ2-2; 10 bases align to TRBD2. The CDR3 totals 15 residues. The trim removed 5 bases at V and 5 bases at J, leaving 5 bases unmatched. CDR3 sequence reads: CASSRGLAETGELFF. The CDR3 DNA is TGTGCCAGCAGTCGAGGACTAGCGGAAACCGGGGAGCTGTTTTTT.

This clonotype showed up many times. The chain is built from TRBV3-1 and TRBJ2-5; TRBD1 or TRBD2 may be the D gene (6 bases each). The CDR3 contains 16 residues. CDR1 is LGHDT and CDR2 is YNNKEL in the germline V gene (reference sequence). V was trimmed by 2 bases and J by 2 bases, leaving 15 bases between them. CDR3 nucleotides: TGTGCCAGCAGCCAACCTGCGACGGGGGCGCAAGAGACCCAGTACTTC. The encoded protein is CASSQPATGAQETQYF.

This clonotype is categorized as medium-sized (0.01 to 0.1%). The chain links TRBV4-3 to TRBJ2-2, with 9 bases lining up with TRBD1. Germline V gene data show CDR1 as LGHNA and CDR2 as YSLEER. The CDR3 loop spans 17 amino acids. V lost 1 base and J lost 1; bases outside the gene matches: 4. The CDR3 region is CASSQGTGDLNTGELFF. DNA for the CDR3: TGCGCCAGCAGCCAAGGGACAGGGGATTTGAACACCGGGGAGCTGTTTTTT.

This clonotype was recorded many times. V gene TRBV27 combines with J gene TRBJ2-7; 7 bases line up with TRBD1. CDR1 is MNHEY, CDR2 SMNVEV, per germline (reference sequence). Unmatched junction bases numbered 10, after V lost 5 bases and J lost 6 bases. The CDR3 length is 14 residues. The CDR3 DNA sequence: TGTGCCAGCAGTCAACAGGGGCTCTGGGGCGAGCAGTACTTC. The encoded protein is CASSQQGLWGEQYF.

DNA for the CDR3: TGTGCCAGCAGCTTCAAGGTCCAAGGGGGCAATGAGCAGTTCTTC. It specifies CASSFKVQGGNEQFF. The chain couples TRBV7-9 to TRBJ2-1, with D possibly being TRBD1 (6 bases). The CDR3 consists of 15 residues. Germline-derived CDR1 and CDR2 are SEHNR and FQNEAQ (reference sequence). V lost 3 bases to trimming and J lost 6 bases, with 15 bases between them.

In this sample, this clonotype turned up many times. V and J are TRBV11-2 and TRBJ2-5, with D unresolved. CDR3 length: 12 residues. Germline V gene sequence: CDR1 SGHAT, CDR2 FQNNGV. Trimming cost V 2 bases and J 5 bases, with 6 bases left between them. CDR3 region: CASSLFLETQYF. CDR3 sequence (DNA): TGTGCCAGCAGCTTATTTCTCGAGACCCAGTACTTC.

This clonotype was observed a handful of times. The rearrangement uses TRBV4-1 and TRBJ1-2; no reliable D call. Germline V gives CDR1 MGHRA, CDR2 YSYEKL. The CDR3 is 12 amino acids. Trimming shortened V by 0 bases and J by 2 bases, and 1 base separated the two germline ends. The CDR3 sequence: CASSQDNYGYTF. CDR3 DNA: TGCGCCAGCAGCCAAGACAACTATGGCTACACCTTC.

This clonotype was recorded many times. This sequence joins TRBV18 and TRBJ1-2; no clear D. V lost 0 bases to trimming and J lost 6 bases, with 11 bases between them. This CDR3 spans 14 amino acids. Germline V gene sequence: CDR1 KGHSH, CDR2 LQKENI. The CDR3 sequence: CASSPPGGGDGYTF. CDR3 DNA: TGTGCCAGCTCACCACCAGGAGGTGGGGATGGCTACACCTTC.

This clonotype was seen at least ten times. V is TRBV20-1 and J is TRBJ1-4; tentatively, D is TRBD1 (6 bases). Trimming cost V 2 bases and J 12 bases, with 16 bases left between them. The CDR3 covers 13 residues. CDR1 is DFQATT and CDR2 is SNEGSKA in the germline V gene (reference sequence). In nucleotides, the CDR3 is TGCAGTGCTAGAAGGGGGGGCGGTGTGGAACTGTTTTTT. Protein sequence: CSARRGGGVELFF.

Worth noting for this clonotype: A much larger clone lies a single base off, so this may be a read error. The rearrangement uses TRBV6-5 and TRBJ2-1; D could derive from TRBD1 or TRBD2 (5 bases each). Trimming removed 5 bases from V and 13 bases from J, with 21 bases in between. The CDR3 contains 14 residues. CDR1 is MNHEY and CDR2 is SVGAGI in the germline V gene. This CDR3 is CASSTPGAPQTQFF. DNA for the CDR3: TGTGCCAGCAGTACCCCCGGGGCCCCCCAGACCCAGTTCTTC.

J is TRBJ2-7 and V is TRBV5-4; D remains unclear. CDR1 and CDR2 from the germline V gene are SGHNT and YYREEE (reference sequence). V was clipped by 0 bases and J by 3 bases, with 13 bases between them. The CDR3 is made up of 15 amino acids. The CDR3 nucleotides read TGTGCCAGCAGCTTGGCTGGTGGCAGCCACTACGAGCAGTACTTC. The encoded protein is CASSLAGGSHYEQYF.

This clonotype was counted at least ten times. This chain joins TRBV4-3 and TRBJ2-7; 11 bases map to TRBD2. Unmatched junction bases numbered 5, after V lost 1 base and J lost 9 bases. The CDR3 extends over 14 amino acids. CDR1 is LGHNA, CDR2 YSLEER, per germline. CDR3 DNA: TGCGCCAGCAGCCAAGGCCTAGCGGGGGGTATGCAGTACTTC. Protein sequence: CASSQGLAGGMQYF.